This T cell receptor (beta chain) was found in a study of T cells in women clearing cervical HPV infection. Study information: Control women cleared a single incident HPV16 infection within 12 months. HLA type could not be excluded as a confounder. Whole-study results and caveats: Repertoire richness, not evenness, was significantly elevated in CIN3+ cases versus controls. Each sample's T-cell count was unknown, possibly confounding richness.

Turning to this clone: The antigen is undetermined. The observed sequence ends 3 residues before the CDR3 terminus, with the missing tail filled in from the germline J gene.

Clones were read by immunoSEQ multiplex PCR, and TCRdb kept only the in-frame ones, dropping some. Across under 20,000 clones, the top ten clones capture 16% of the sample. Germline V gene data show CDR1 as SNHLY and CDR2 as FYNNEI. V lost 7 bases, J lost 2 bases, and 16 bases lay in between. The CDR3 extends over 15 amino acids. This rearrangement joins TRBV2 to TRBJ2-3; possible D gene TRBD2, 6 bases. This receptor was taken from a woman between 18 and 70 years old with a cervical HPV16 infection that either progressed to CIN3+ or cleared (not recorded which). The material sequenced was blood buffy coat. The sequenced part of the CDR3 DNA is TGTGCCAGCACCGGGACTCTTGACCTCACAGATACG. Its protein product is CASTGTLDLTDT. Given in full, the CDR3 is CASTGTLDLTDTQYF.